The present T cell receptor beta chain was sequenced within a study of shared clonotypes between healthy human individuals. Terminally differentiated effector memory CD45RA+ cells were excluded by CCR7 positive selection of CD45RO-negative cells. V shed 6 bases and J shed 4 bases, with 18 bases lying between them. Germline loops: CDR1 MNHEY, CDR2 SVGAGI. The CDR3 is 15 amino acids. The authors loaded roughly 180 ng DNA, 27,000 or so T cell genomes, into sorted-subset replicate PCRs. The repertoire was sequenced with immunoSEQ multiplex PCR; TCRdb's copy has only in-frame clones and lacks some. This sample yields about 2.2 million clones, of which about 92% are seen a single time; approximately 1.7% belongs to the top ten.

The chain uses TRBV6-5 and TRBJ2-5; tentatively, D is TRBD2 (5 bases). The clonotype was recovered from a man between 18 and 35 years old in good health. Some clones in this sample may be carry-over from other donors' samples. Sequencing used naive CD8+ T cells from PBMCs. The CDR3 spells CASSPGGRVTETQYF. In nucleotides, the CDR3 is TGTGCCAGCAGCCCAGGCGGGCGGGTTACAGAGACCCAGTACTTC.